The clone carrying this TCR beta chain appeared a few times. Its matching antigen is unknown. The sample originates from a study of T cell repertoires in cytomegalovirus infection. Study background: CMV infection plus the matching HLA type was flagged by public TCR beta signatures.

Findings and caveats of the study: Dominant in the ex vivo response were TCR beta clonotypes restricted by HLA-C and specific for CMV.

This CDR3 has 15 amino acids. Germline V CDR1 and CDR2: SGHVS, FQNEAQ. The germline V and J ends were trimmed by 1 base and 0 bases, with 10 bases remaining between them. One entry per CDR3 protein results from TCRdb running MiXCR on the reads. The sample holds approximately 49,000 distinct CDR3 sequences, roughly 20% seen once. The chain combines TRBV7-8 with TRBJ2-7; TRBD1 or TRBD2 may be the D gene (5 bases each). This material consisted of CD8+ T cells from cultured PBMCs, taken from culture after CMV antigen stimulation. This clonotype was sampled from a human donor in good health (CMV status not recorded). Some clones in this sample may be carry-over from other donors' samples. CDR3 sequence reads: CASSLGPGSSYEQYF. The CDR3 DNA follows: TGTGCCAGCAGCTTAGGTCCAGGGAGCTCCTACGAGCAGTACTTC.